The 22 T cell receptor beta chains presented below share a single source sample, sequenced in a study of T-cell reconstitution after alpha-beta-depleted transplantation in children. Preparation of the TCRbeta library used unique molecular identifiers. Via MiXCR, TCRdb re-called the PCR reads, giving one row per CDR3 protein. The table has about 980,000 distinct CDR3 sequences, about 26% seen once; the top ten hold about 28%. This specimen was PBMCs, mostly from graft donor cells, taken 360 days after TCRalphabeta/CD19-depleted stem cell transplant. The source is a boy in the first two years of life who had a stem cell transplant for SCID, so the T cells may come from the graft donor.

In its sample, this clonotype was seen a few times. The rearrangement joins TRBV5-1 to TRBJ2-7; tentative D call: TRBD1 (6 bases). Deletions cut 0 bases from V and 4 bases from J, with 14 bases between. Germline CDR1 is SGHRS and CDR2 is YFSETQ. This CDR3 spans 15 amino acids. The CDR3 nucleotides are TGCGCCAGCAGCTTGGTGCCAGGGGAGCAGTACGAGCAGTACTTC. Residues: CASSLVPGEQYEQYF. Full variable domain (outside the CDR3, taken from reference TRBV5-1 and TRBJ2-7): KAGVTQTPRYLIKTRGQQVTLSCSPISGHRSVSWYQQTPGQGLQFLFEYFSETQRNKGNFPGRFSGRQFSNSRSEMNVSTLELGDSALYLCASSLVPGEQYEQYFGPGTRLTVT.

This clonotype appeared a few times. V gene TRBV7-6 combines with J gene TRBJ2-1, with D possibly TRBD1 on 7 matching bases. Deletions cut 4 bases from V and 3 bases from J, with 22 bases between. The CDR3 loop spans 18 amino acids. Germline loops: CDR1 SGHVS, CDR2 FNYEAQ. This CDR3 is CASSSPHTRGTDYNEQFF. The CDR3 DNA is TGTGCCAGCAGCTCGCCCCATACCCGGGGGACAGACTACAATGAGCAGTTCTTC.

V and J are TRBV5-1 and TRBJ2-3, with unresolved D. CDR1 is SGHRS and CDR2 is YFSETQ in the germline V gene. This CDR3 spans 15 amino acids. Trimming removed 2 bases from V and 0 bases from J, with 10 bases in between. The CDR3 protein is CASSFPEASTDTQYF. In DNA, the CDR3 is TGCGCCAGCAGCTTTCCAGAAGCTAGCACAGATACGCAGTATTTT.

This sequence joins TRBV28 and TRBJ1-6; D remains unclear. CDR3 length equals 15 residues. Per germline, CDR1 MDHEN and CDR2 SYDVKM. The V and J ends lost 4 bases and 9 bases respectively, with 16 bases between them. CDR3 amino acids: CASSSPRGLGSPLHF. The CDR3 DNA sequence: TGTGCCAGCAGTTCCCCCCGGGGTTTGGGTTCACCCCTCCACTTT.

The chain couples TRBV20-1 to TRBJ2-1; D gene unclear. Germline CDR1 reads DFQATT; CDR2 reads SNEGSKA (reference sequence). With 6 bases removed from V and 7 bases from J, the gap between germline ends came to 22 bases. The CDR3 is 15 amino acids. In nucleotides, the CDR3 is TGCAGTGCCTTAGCAGCGCCTCCCCTGAGGAATGAGCAGTTCTTC. Translated: CSALAAPPLRNEQFF.

The chain joins TRBV3-1 to TRBJ2-5; no clear D. From germline, CDR1 is LGHDT and CDR2 YNNKEL (reference sequence). CDR3 length: 15 residues. Trimming stripped 0 bases from V and 4 bases from J, with 12 bases between. CDR3 sequence: CASSQDPTWSETQYF. CDR3 sequence (DNA): TGTGCCAGCAGCCAAGACCCGACGTGGTCAGAGACCCAGTACTTC.

This clonotype occurred a few times. V usage is TRBV12-3 or TRBV12-4 and J usage is TRBJ2-7; D is ambiguous. The CDR3 length is 12 residues. Trimming shortened V by 3 bases and J by 6 bases, and 9 bases separated the two germline ends. This CDR3 reads CASSFFGVEQYF. CDR3 DNA: TGTGCCAGCAGTTTTTTTGGGGTCGAGCAGTACTTC.

The chain uses TRBV7-7 and TRBJ2-3, with a tentative D call TRBD2 (6 bases). In germline, CDR1 is SSHAT, CDR2 FNYEAQ (reference sequence). CDR3 length: 14 residues. The ends were cut back, 5 bases at V and 3 bases at J, with 12 bases in the middle. The DNA of the CDR3 is TGTGCCAGCAGCCAGCTAGCGCGGACAGATACGCAGTATTTT. This translates into CASSQLARTDTQYF.

The chain recombines TRBV28 with TRBJ2-3, with D possibly matching TRBD1 (5 bases). V was cut by 3 bases and J by 4 bases, with 11 bases left in between. Germline V gene lookup returns CDR1 MDHEN and CDR2 SYDVKM. The CDR3 loop spans 14 amino acids. The CDR3 loop is CASSFWSGSDTQYF. In DNA form, the CDR3 reads TGTGCCAGCAGTTTTTGGTCAGGGTCAGATACGCAGTATTTT.

The chain links TRBV28 to TRBJ2-3, with TRBD1 identical over 8 bases. Germline CDR1 MDHEN, CDR2 SYDVKM. This CDR3 is built from 16 residues. Trimming removed 7 bases from V and 2 bases from J; junction bases left unmatched: 11. The CDR3, as DNA: TGTGCCAGCATCGTGACAGGGGCCCTATCCACAGATACGCAGTATTTT. The encoded protein is CASIVTGALSTDTQYF.

This chain uses TRBV6-2 or TRBV6-3 with TRBJ2-7; 7 positions agree with TRBD2. Germline CDR1 is MNHEY and CDR2 is SVGEGT. The V gene end was trimmed by 7 bases and the J gene end by 4 bases; junction bases not matched to a gene: 13. The CDR3 length is 15 residues. The CDR3 bases are TGTGCCAGCACCCCACCGGGGAGGGAGCATTACGAGCAGTACTTC. This translates into CASTPPGREHYEQYF.

About this clonotype itself: One junction end does not reproduce the germline sequence, and a read error may be involved. The V call is TRBV5-1, the J call TRBJ2-7; the match to TRBD2 covers 7 bases. CDR3 size: 17 residues. The germline CDR1 and CDR2 sequences are SGHRS and YFSETQ. In DNA, the CDR3 is TGCGCCAGCAGCTTGGCCGGGGGAGCGGGGATCTCCAACGAGCAGTACTTC. Its protein is CASSLAGGAGISNEQYF.

The chain carries TRBV4-1 and TRBJ1-4; no reliable D call. This CDR3 spans 15 amino acids. Germline assignment: CDR1 MGHRA and CDR2 YSYEKL. V was pared by 0 bases and J by 14 bases, with 19 bases between. CDR3 nucleotides: TGCGCCAGCAGCCAAGATAGAACCACACCCGGTATCCTGTTTTTT. It yields the protein CASSQDRTTPGILFF.

The chain is built from TRBV4-1 and TRBJ2-4, with D unclear. This CDR3 is 16 amino acids long. CDR1 is MGHRA, CDR2 YSYEKL, per germline. Trimming left V 0 bases short and J 1 base short, with 10 bases between. This CDR3 reads CASSQDFGSAKNIQYF. CDR3 DNA: TGCGCCAGCAGCCAAGATTTTGGGTCCGCCAAAAACATTCAGTACTTC.

This clonotype showed up just a few times. The chain links TRBV5-1 to TRBJ1-2, with 8 bases that match TRBD1. This CDR3 spans 15 amino acids. The junction had 3 bases not matched to a gene; V was cut back by 0 bases and J by 2 bases. CDR1 and CDR2 from the germline V gene are SGHRS and YFSETQ. The CDR3 region has the DNA TGCGCCAGCAGCTTGGCGGACAGGGCAAACTATGGCTACACCTTC. As protein: CASSLADRANYGYTF.

This clonotype was observed a handful of times. The chain joins TRBV4-3 to TRBJ2-2, with D possibly TRBD1 on 6 matching bases. Germline lookup yields CDR1 LGHNA and CDR2 YSLEER. With 1 base removed from V and 3 bases from J, the gap between germline ends came to 9 bases. The CDR3 extends over 15 amino acids. The CDR3, as DNA: TGCGCCAGCAGCCAAGGCAGGGGTGACACCGGGGAGCTGTTTTTT. Translating gives CASSQGRGDTGELFF.

Ten or more counts support this clonotype. CDR3 coding DNA: TGTGCCATCAGCGAACCGGGACAGGGCACCTACGAGCAGTACTTC. Amino acid sequence: CAISEPGQGTYEQYF. The rearrangement links TRBV10-3 to TRBJ2-7, with 9 bases aligning to TRBD1. After removal of 6 bases from V and 2 bases from J, the junction contained 8 bases not matched to a gene. Germline lookup yields CDR1 ENHRY and CDR2 SYGVKD. CDR3 size: 15 residues.

This chain connects TRBV6-1 to TRBJ2-1, with D hard to call. The CDR3 totals 13 residues. CDR1 and CDR2 from the germline V gene are MNHNS and SASEGT. Trimming took off 3 bases at V and 6 bases at J, with 9 bases between the two ends. CDR3 sequence reads: CASSEGRSNEQFF. DNA of the CDR3: TGTGCCAGCAGTGAGGGAAGGAGCAATGAGCAGTTCTTC.

This chain links TRBV5-6 with TRBJ2-1; 15 bases agree with TRBD2. The germline V gene encodes CDR1 SGHDT and CDR2 YYEEEE. The CDR3 sequence is 17 residues long. Unmatched junction bases numbered 6, after V lost 4 bases and J lost 4 bases. CDR3 region: CASSRRTSGGGYNEQFF. The CDR3 region has the DNA TGTGCCAGCAGCAGAAGGACTAGCGGGGGGGGATACAATGAGCAGTTCTTC. Together with reference TRBV5-6 and TRBJ2-1, the CDR3 gives the full variable domain: DAGVTQSPTHLIKTRGQQVTLRCSPKSGHDTVSWYQQALGQGPQFIFQYYEEEERQRGNFPDRFSGHQFPNYSSELNVNALLLGDSALYLCASSRRTSGGGYNEQFFGPGTRLTVL.

This clonotype was counted a few times. The chain employs TRBV6-2 or TRBV6-3 and TRBJ2-3, with 7 bases matching TRBD2. The CDR3 extends over 16 amino acids. Unmatched junction bases numbered 4, after V lost 1 base and J lost 0 bases. In germline, CDR1 is MNHEY, CDR2 SVGEGT. The CDR3 region has the DNA TGTGCCAGCAGTTACTGGCCGCGGGGGAGCACAGATACGCAGTATTTT. It encodes CASSYWPRGSTDTQYF.

This clonotype has a handful of counts. This chain joins TRBV12-3 or TRBV12-4 and TRBJ1-2; no clear D. V lost 1 base to trimming and J lost 7 bases, with 7 bases between them. The CDR3 runs to 12 residues. CDR3 bases: TGTGCCAGCAGTTTAGATGAGGGTGGCTACACCTTC. Residues: CASSLDEGGYTF.

The genes are TRBV12-5 and TRBJ1-2, with 9 nucleotides matching TRBD1. With 6 bases clipped from V and 8 bases from J, the junction kept 10 bases outside the gene matches. The CDR3 runs 14 residues. CDR1 and CDR2 from the germline V gene are LGHNT and FRNRAP. The CDR3 sequence is CASGTSRDRDGYTF. The CDR3 bases are TGTGCTAGTGGCACCTCCCGGGACAGGGACGGCTACACCTTC.